The 21 T cell receptor beta chains below come from one sample, sequenced in a study of cytomegalovirus exposure and HLA in healthy donors. PCR amplification relied on 60 Vbeta primers (plus 13 Jbeta primers). Data came from immunoSEQ multiplex PCR; TCRdb stores just in-frame clones and leaves some out. The table shows about 150,000 clones, with around 84% occurring only once. Sequences were obtained from PBMCs. The receptors originated from a woman aged 18-30 years in good health and CMV-seronegative.

The V and J genes are TRBV2 and TRBJ1-2; no clear D gene. The CDR3 spans 14 residues. The germline V gene has CDR1 SNHLY and CDR2 FYNNEI. Trimming left V 4 bases short and J 8 bases short, with 17 bases between. The CDR3 DNA reads TGTGCCAGCAGTGTACTAGGGCCCGGGTTGGGCTACACCTTC. This encodes CASSVLGPGLGYTF.

This clone was found once. The chain uses TRBV18 and TRBJ1-2; D is undetermined. The V end was cut by 3 bases, the J end by 4 bases, with 18 bases between. The CDR3 has 16 residues. Looked up from germline, CDR1 is KGHSH and CDR2 is LQKENI. The CDR3, as DNA: TGTGCCAGCTCACCTAGCCGGTTTGGGTTGGCCTATGGCTACACCTTC. Amino acid sequence: CASSPSRFGLAYGYTF. The variable domain in full, with the rest retrieved from reference TRBV18 and TRBJ1-2, is NAGVMQNPRHLVRRRGQEARLRCSPMKGHSHVYWYRQLPEEGLKFMVYLQKENIIDESGMPKERFSAEFPKEGPSILRIQQVVRGDSAAYFCASSPSRFGLAYGYTFGSGTRLTVV.

The chain combines TRBV27 with TRBJ2-3; TRBD2 matches at 12 bases. The CDR3 loop spans 18 amino acids. Germline V gives CDR1 MNHEY, CDR2 SMNVEV (reference sequence). V trimming: 8 bases; J trimming: 0 bases; junction bases outside the gene matches: 12. CDR3 DNA: TGTGCCAGCTCGATCGGGCTAGCGGGGGGGCCGAGCACAGATACGCAGTATTTT. Encoded protein: CASSIGLAGGPSTDTQYF.

This clone was seen just once. The chain couples TRBV7-2 to TRBJ2-7, with 12 nucleotides matching TRBD2. Germline V gene data show CDR1 as SGHTA and CDR2 as FQGNSA. The junction had 12 bases not matched to a gene; V was cut back by 3 bases and J by 3 bases. The CDR3 consists of 18 residues. CDR3 sequence (DNA): TGTGCCAGCAGCTTGCCGGGACTAGCGGGCCCTCGGGACTACGAGCAGTACTTC. Encoded protein: CASSLPGLAGPRDYEQYF.

The rearrangement links TRBV9 to TRBJ2-1, with 10 bases that match TRBD2. J was trimmed by 7 bases and V by 0 bases; bases with no gene match: 10. Germline CDR1 reads SGDLS; CDR2 reads YYNGEE. The CDR3 consists of 17 residues. CDR3 region: CASSVELAGLWPNEQFF. Written as DNA, the CDR3 is TGTGCCAGCAGCGTAGAACTAGCGGGATTATGGCCAAATGAGCAGTTCTTC.

V is TRBV6-6 and J is TRBJ2-3; maybe TRBD2 (5 bases). The V gene's germline CDR1 is MNHNY and CDR2 SVGAGI (reference sequence). Trimming left V 7 bases short and J 4 bases short, with 21 bases between. CDR3 length: 16 residues. CDR3 loop: CASTDPRGLEPDTQYF. CDR3 bases: TGTGCCAGCACCGACCCCCGGGGTCTAGAGCCAGATACGCAGTATTTT.

The chain recombines TRBV7-6 with TRBJ2-2; D uncertain. Germline V lookup: CDR1 SGHVS, CDR2 FNYEAQ. V lost 3 bases to trimming and J lost 7 bases, with 15 bases between them. The CDR3 has 15 residues. DNA of the CDR3: TGTGCCAGCAGCTTGGGCACCGCCGCCAACGGGGAGCTGTTTTTT. Encoded protein: CASSLGTAANGELFF.

About this clone itself: This sample includes further DNA sequences coding for the same CDR3. The CDR3 loop is CSASGDQPQHF. The CDR3 bases are TGCAGTGCTAGCGGTGATCAGCCCCAGCATTTT. The chain joins TRBV20-1 to TRBJ1-5; no clear D. There are 11 residues in the CDR3. Germline CDR1 DFQATT, CDR2 SNEGSKA (reference sequence). V lost 3 bases to trimming and J lost 5 bases, with 5 bases between them.

The CDR3 loop reads CASLRGGTSPLHF. Here the CDR3 DNA reads TGTGCCAGCCTTAGAGGAGGGACTTCACCCCTCCACTTT. The chain combines TRBV2 with TRBJ1-6, with D tentatively TRBD1 (5 bases). V was shortened by 8 bases and J by 9 bases, with 14 bases between the two germline ends. This CDR3 comprises 13 residues. Germline lookup yields CDR1 SNHLY and CDR2 FYNNEI.

This rearrangement joins TRBV4-1 to TRBJ1-4; D remains unclear. The germline V gene has CDR1 MGHRA and CDR2 YSYEKL. Trimming stripped 3 bases from V and 11 bases from J, with 10 bases between. This CDR3 has 12 amino acids. The CDR3 region is CASSQPRDKLFF. In nucleotides, the CDR3 is TGCGCCAGCAGCCAGCCGCGAGATAAACTGTTTTTT.

The chain carries TRBV28 and TRBJ2-5; D might be TRBD2 (7 bases). The germline CDR1 and CDR2 sequences are MDHEN and SYDVKM. This CDR3 spans 13 amino acids. V gave up 6 bases and J gave up 5 bases, with 13 bases separating them. CDR3 protein: CASSWGGRETQYF. CDR3 nucleotide sequence: TGTGCCAGCAGCTGGGGGGGGCGGGAGACCCAGTACTTC.

The genes are TRBV18 and TRBJ1-1, with D unclear. Germline V CDR1 and CDR2: KGHSH, LQKENI. Trimming left V 3 bases short and J 0 bases short, with 8 bases between. CDR3 size: 14 residues. Here the CDR3 reads CASSPSQVNTEAFF. CDR3 coding DNA: TGTGCCAGCTCACCCAGTCAAGTGAACACTGAAGCTTTCTTT.

This chain uses TRBV7-2 with TRBJ2-3; D not certain. Per the germline V gene, CDR1 is SGHTA and CDR2 is FQGNSA. Trimming took 5 bases from V and 3 from J, leaving 6 bases between them. This CDR3 is 12 amino acids long. The CDR3 bases are TGTGCCAGCAGCCAGTATACAGATACGCAGTATTTT. Translation: CASSQYTDTQYF.

Concerning this clone itself: A read error may produce the germline difference seen at one junction end. The rearrangement uses TRBV2 and TRBJ1-5; TRBD1 might be the D (5 bases). The V gene's germline CDR1 is SNHLY and CDR2 FYNNEI. CDR3 length: 14 residues. The CDR3 DNA reads TGTGCCAGCGGTGAAGGCCAGGGAAATCAGCCCCAGCATTTT. It is translated as CASGEGQGNQPQHF.

This chain joins TRBV5-1 and TRBJ2-5; D not resolved. CDR3 length: 14 residues. Germline lookup yields CDR1 SGHRS and CDR2 YFSETQ. Trimming pared 7 bases from V and 0 bases from J, leaving 13 bases between. The CDR3 sequence: CASSLAVNQETQYF. The DNA for the CDR3 is TGCGCCAGCTCCCTCGCGGTAAACCAAGAGACCCAGTACTTC.

V usage is TRBV6-6 and J usage is TRBJ2-7; 9 bases map to TRBD2. The length of the CDR3 is 15 residues. V shed 6 bases and J 0 bases; nucleotides not matched to a gene: 6. Germline CDR1 MNHNY, CDR2 SVGAGI (reference sequence). The CDR3 DNA follows: TGTGCCAGCAGGTTAGCGGGGGCTAGCTCCTACGAGCAGTACTTC. Protein sequence: CASRLAGASSYEQYF.

The gene calls are TRBV27 and TRBJ2-2, with 8 bases matching TRBD1. The CDR3 spans 15 residues. Germline values: CDR1 MNHEY, CDR2 SMNVEV (reference sequence). After removal of 0 bases from V and 6 bases from J, the junction contained 3 bases not matched to a gene. CDR3 in DNA: TGTGCCAGCAGTTTATCCCCGGACAGGGCCGGGGAGCTGTTTTTT. Its protein product is CASSLSPDRAGELFF.

The rearrangement joins TRBV5-1 to TRBJ2-1, with D possibly TRBD2 on 6 matching bases. This CDR3 spans 16 amino acids. V dropped 4 bases and J dropped 0 bases, with 14 bases sitting between them. Germline V gene lookup returns CDR1 SGHRS and CDR2 YFSETQ. CDR3 sequence: CASSQFAGISYNEQFF. DNA for the CDR3: TGCGCCAGCAGCCAGTTCGCGGGGATCTCCTACAATGAGCAGTTCTTC.

The V and J genes are TRBV18 and TRBJ2-5, with 9 positions matching TRBD2. This CDR3 is built from 18 residues. Germline loops: CDR1 KGHSH, CDR2 LQKENI. V lost 2 bases to trimming and J lost 4 bases; unmatched junction nucleotides: 14. In DNA, the CDR3 is TGTGCCAGCTCACCAACGTGGCGCGGGAGGGGGACTCGAGAGACCCAGTACTTC. Residues: CASSPTWRGRGTRETQYF.

The rearrangement joins TRBV7-2 to TRBJ2-1; the D is unclear. V was shortened by 1 base and J by 9 bases, with 19 bases between the two germline ends. Germline CDR1 reads SGHTA; CDR2 reads FQGNSA. The CDR3 is 16 amino acids. The CDR3 here is CASSLVLGDLNVEQFF. DNA of the CDR3: TGTGCCAGCAGCTTAGTTCTTGGAGACTTAAACGTTGAGCAGTTCTTC. The full variable domain, in which reference TRBV7-2 and TRBJ2-1 provide the parts outside the CDR3, is GAGVSQSPSNKVTEKGKDVELRCDPISGHTALYWYRQSLGQGLEFLIYFQGNSAPDKSGLPSDRFSAERTGGSVSTLTIQRTQQEDSAVYLCASSLVLGDLNVEQFFGPGTRLTVL.

This clone was picked up one time. The chain joins TRBV6-5 to TRBJ2-3; possible D gene TRBD1, 6 bases. The CDR3 consists of 14 residues. Germline V CDR1 and CDR2: MNHEY, SVGAGI. V was shortened by 10 bases and J by 2 bases, with 16 bases between the two germline ends. CDR3 DNA: TGTGCCACCGCGTCAGGGGCCCACACAGATACGCAGTATTTT. It codes for CATASGAHTDTQYF.